This T cell receptor beta chain was captured in a study of blood T cell repertoires in COVID-19. Trimming cost V 7 bases and J 2 bases, with 11 bases left between them. Germline CDR1 and CDR2: LNHDA and SQIVND (reference sequence). This CDR3 has 13 amino acids. Sequenced by immunoSEQ multiplex PCR; TCRdb stores in-frame clones only, minus some. This table has around 100,000 clones, 80% to 85% appearing once. The V call is TRBV19, the J call TRBJ1-1, with D possibly TRBD1 on 5 matching bases. The sequence was obtained from a man between 60 and 75 years old with acute or convalescent COVID-19. Sample: peripheral blood. CDR3: CASIGAVNTEAFF. The CDR3, as DNA: TGTGCCAGTATTGGGGCGGTAAACACTGAAGCTTTCTTT.